These 22 T cell receptor beta chains share one sample of origin, sequenced in a study of human T cells and chemical hapten exposure. Each CDR3 protein is one row after TCRdb ran MiXCR on the RACE reads. Of about 360,000 distinct CDR3 sequences in the sample, around 7% were seen once. Time point defined: patch test 1, 2 weeks after DPC sensitization. As for treatment: therapeutic diphenylcyclopropenone sensitization with weekly scalp DPC. Specimen: whole blood, collected in connection with sensitization to the hapten diphenylcyclopropenone (DPC). These TCRs come from a woman between 18 and 30 years old with alopecia areata. Some clones in this sample may be carry-over from other donors' samples.

This clonotype has just a few counts. This chain joins TRBV29-1 and TRBJ2-6, with TRBD1 identical over 9 bases. Germline V gene data show CDR1 as SQVTM and CDR2 as ANQGSEA. Trimming removed 4 bases from V and 2 bases from J; junction bases left unmatched: 12. This CDR3 has 18 amino acids. As DNA, the CDR3 is TGCAGCGTTGTAGGCGGGACAGGGTACTACCCTGGGGCCAACGTCCTGACTTTC. It encodes CSVVGGTGYYPGANVLTF.

This chain connects TRBV20-1 to TRBJ2-1, with 8 bases fitting TRBD1. This CDR3 spans 15 amino acids. CDR1 is DFQATT, CDR2 SNEGSKA, per germline (reference sequence). Here the CDR3 DNA reads TGCAGCTTTCAAGAGGGGGACAGGCCCTTTAATGAGCAGTTCTTC. It yields the protein CSFQEGDRPFNEQFF.

The CDR3 nucleotides read TGCAGTGCTAGGGGGGTAGAGGGCCGGGGCACAGATACGCAGTATTTT. Encoded protein: CSARGVEGRGTDTQYF. The chain uses TRBV20-1 and TRBJ2-3; D may be TRBD1 or TRBD2 (5 bases each). The CDR3 covers 16 residues. Trimming stripped 3 bases from V and 1 base from J, with 17 bases between. Germline CDR1 DFQATT, CDR2 SNEGSKA (reference sequence).

This sequence joins TRBV20-1 and TRBJ1-3; D gene ambiguous. Germline V gene sequence: CDR1 DFQATT, CDR2 SNEGSKA (reference sequence). V shed 5 bases and J shed 0 bases, with 14 bases lying between them. The length of the CDR3 is 15 residues. The CDR3 spells CSAGRPLGSGNTIYF. DNA of the CDR3: TGCAGTGCTGGAAGACCACTGGGCTCTGGAAACACCATATATTTT.

This clonotype was observed at least ten times. The chain carries TRBV7-2 and TRBJ1-5; D is unresolved. Trimming removed 5 bases from V and 7 bases from J, with 15 bases in between. CDR1 and CDR2 from the germline V gene are SGHTA and FQGNSA. The CDR3 contains 14 residues. The CDR3 spells CASSPPPPGQPQHF. Here the CDR3 DNA reads TGTGCCAGCAGCCCCCCCCCGCCGGGGCAGCCCCAGCATTTT.

At least ten counts were recorded for this clonotype. The chain combines TRBV7-9 with TRBJ2-7, with 7 bases identical to TRBD1. Germline V gene sequence: CDR1 SEHNR, CDR2 FQNEAQ (reference sequence). The CDR3 runs to 16 residues. Losses at the gene ends were 2 bases for V and 0 bases for J; bases not matched to a gene: 7. CDR3 bases: TGTGCCAGCAGCTTAAGCTATAGGGACAGCTCCTACGAGCAGTACTTC. Its translation is CASSLSYRDSSYEQYF. The full variable domain, in which reference TRBV7-9 and TRBJ2-7 provide the parts outside the CDR3, is DTGVSQNPRHKITKRGQNVTFRCDPISEHNRLYWYRQTLGQGPEFLTYFQNEAQLEKSRLLSDRFSAERPKGSFSTLEIQRTEQGDSAMYLCASSLSYRDSSYEQYFGPGTRLTVT.

This clonotype was seen at least ten times. This sequence joins TRBV12-3 or TRBV12-4 and TRBJ1-1, with TRBD1 matching 9 bases. The CDR3 is made up of 15 amino acids. V dropped 1 base and J dropped 5; count of bases not matched to a gene: 5. In nucleotides, the CDR3 is TGTGCCAGCAGTTTAGGGGACAGGGTTGCGACTGAAGCTTTCTTT. Its translation: CASSLGDRVATEAFF.

This sequence joins TRBV18 and TRBJ1-5; the D is unclear. The CDR3 spans 15 residues. Germline values: CDR1 KGHSH, CDR2 LQKENI. Deletions cut 5 bases from V and 0 bases from J, with 11 bases between. In DNA form, the CDR3 reads TGTGCCAGCTCATCCCGCGGGGATAGCAATCAGCCCCAGCATTTT. Translation: CASSSRGDSNQPQHF.

This clonotype came up many times. This rearrangement joins TRBV7-9 to TRBJ2-7; D perhaps matches TRBD2 (6 bases). The CDR3 consists of 12 residues. In germline, CDR1 is SEHNR, CDR2 FQNEAQ (reference sequence). Trimming cost V 5 bases and J 3 bases, with 8 bases left between them. CDR3: CASSTGVYEQYF. The CDR3 coding sequence is TGTGCCAGCAGCACGGGAGTCTACGAGCAGTACTTC.

This clonotype was recorded at least ten times. The rearrangement uses TRBV20-1 and TRBJ2-7; maybe TRBD2 (5 bases). Per the germline V gene, CDR1 is DFQATT and CDR2 is SNEGSKA (reference sequence). The ends were cut back, 6 bases at V and 1 base at J, with 31 bases in the middle. CDR3 length: 19 amino acids. The CDR3 region is CSAPIHRGRDRTLSYEQYF. DNA for the CDR3: TGCAGTGCCCCGATTCATAGAGGCCGGGATAGGACTCTATCCTACGAGCAGTACTTC.

This clonotype occurred a few times. The chain is built from TRBV15 and TRBJ2-3; D is possibly TRBD1 or TRBD2 (6 bases each). Per germline, CDR1 LNHNV and CDR2 YYDKDF (reference sequence). Trimming shortened V by 6 bases and J by 0 bases, and 16 bases separated the two germline ends. The CDR3 is 16 amino acids. The CDR3, as DNA: TGTGCCACCAGTGATATCGGGGGCCCTAGCACAGATACGCAGTATTTT. Amino acids: CATSDIGGPSTDTQYF.

This clonotype was recorded at least ten times. J is TRBJ1-4 and V is TRBV20-1, with D possibly TRBD1 on 5 matching bases. The CDR3 has 15 amino acids. CDR1 and CDR2 (germline): DFQATT, SNEGSKA (reference sequence). Trimming shortened V by 0 bases and J by 1 base, and 9 bases separated the two germline ends. CDR3 sequence reads: CSARDVGGTNEKLFF. The CDR3 DNA is TGCAGTGCTAGAGATGTTGGGGGAACTAATGAAAAACTGTTTTTT.

This clonotype has at least ten counts. The chain employs TRBV20-1 and TRBJ1-5; TRBD1 aligns across 9 bases. CDR3 length equals 15 residues. J was trimmed by 1 base and V by 6 bases; bases with no gene match: 7. Germline CDR1 DFQATT, CDR2 SNEGSKA (reference sequence). The CDR3 DNA reads TGCAGTGCAAAGGACAGGGGCGAGAGCAATCAGCCCCAGCATTTT. Protein sequence: CSAKDRGESNQPQHF.

J is TRBJ1-2 and V is TRBV27, with 7 bases aligning to TRBD1. The V segment lost 3 bases and the J segment 8 bases; nucleotides outside the gene matches: 9. The V gene's germline CDR1 is MNHEY and CDR2 SMNVEV (reference sequence). The length of the CDR3 is 14 residues. The CDR3 bases are TGTGCCAGCAGTTTTCAGGGACAGTCGTCCGGCTACACCTTC. This sequence encodes CASSFQGQSSGYTF.

In this sample, this clonotype turned up a few times. The chain is built from TRBV5-1 and TRBJ1-3; 8 nucleotides line up with TRBD1. CDR1 is SGHRS, CDR2 YFSETQ, per germline. Losses at the gene ends were 4 bases for V and 0 bases for J; bases not matched to a gene: 3. The CDR3 has 15 amino acids. The CDR3 sequence is CASSRDRSSGNTIYF. The CDR3 DNA sequence: TGCGCCAGCAGCCGGGACAGGAGCTCTGGAAACACCATATATTTT.

This clonotype came up many times. The gene calls are TRBV28 and TRBJ2-7; TRBD1 matches 7 bases. V gave up 6 bases and J gave up 2 bases; unmatched junction bases: 16. CDR3 size: 17 residues. Germline V CDR1 and CDR2: MDHEN, SYDVKM. The CDR3 nucleotides are TGTGCCAGCAGGGCAGACAGGGCCGCACCTAGCACCTACGAGCAGTACTTC. This translates into CASRADRAAPSTYEQYF.

This clonotype was counted at least ten times. This sequence joins TRBV6-6 and TRBJ2-1; 11 bases line up with TRBD2. V lost 7 bases to trimming and J lost 3 bases; unmatched junction nucleotides: 5. CDR3 length equals 15 residues. Germline V CDR1 and CDR2: MNHNY, SVGAGI (reference sequence). The CDR3: CASTLTSGDYNEQFF. CDR3 coding DNA: TGTGCCAGCACCTTGACTAGCGGGGACTACAATGAGCAGTTCTTC.

The genes are TRBV11-2 and TRBJ2-7; 9 bases align to TRBD1. Germline V CDR1 and CDR2: SGHAT, FQNNGV. There are 14 residues in the CDR3. The junction had 14 bases not matched to a gene; V was cut back by 4 bases and J by 13 bases. As DNA, the CDR3 is TGTGCCAGCAGCTCCCGTGGGGAAGGGACAGGGCCATACTTC. This encodes CASSSRGEGTGPYF. Drawing the rest from reference TRBV11-2 and TRBJ2-7, the complete variable domain is EAGVAQSPRYKIIEKRQSVAFWCNPISGHATLYWYQQILGQGPKLLIQFQNNGVVDDSQLPKDRFSAERLKGVDSTLKIQPAKLEDSAVYLCASSSRGEGTGPYFGPGTRLTVT.

This clonotype was recorded many times. The rearrangement uses TRBV20-1 and TRBJ1-1; D is undetermined. CDR3 length: 16 residues. Germline V gives CDR1 DFQATT, CDR2 SNEGSKA (reference sequence). Trimming took 0 bases from V and 6 from J, leaving 20 bases between them. The CDR3 region has the DNA TGCAGTGCTAGAGAGATTGTGACACACGGGCTTCCTGAAGCTTTCTTT. Translated, it gives CSAREIVTHGLPEAFF.

This clonotype was recorded many times. This chain uses TRBV18 with TRBJ1-1; D is possibly TRBD1 (6 bases). V was clipped by 3 bases and J by 1 base, with 12 bases between them. This CDR3 is 15 amino acids long. Germline lookup yields CDR1 KGHSH and CDR2 LQKENI. The CDR3 DNA is TGTGCCAGCTCACCGCCTGGACAGAGGAACACTGAAGCTTTCTTT. Amino acids: CASSPPGQRNTEAFF.

The rearrangement uses TRBV11-2 and TRBJ2-4; the D is unclear. There are 14 residues in the CDR3. Germline V lookup: CDR1 SGHAT, CDR2 FQNNGV. The V gene lost 5 bases and the J gene lost 5 bases, with 13 bases spanning the gap. The CDR3 spells CASSPLLAENIQYF. The CDR3 region has the DNA TGTGCCAGCAGCCCTCTTTTGGCCGAAAACATTCAGTACTTC.

The sample holds many counts of this clonotype. The V and J genes are TRBV27 and TRBJ2-3, with D unclear. Germline assignment: CDR1 MNHEY and CDR2 SMNVEV (reference sequence). This CDR3 has 15 amino acids. Trimming took off 5 bases at V and 0 bases at J, with 12 bases between the two ends. The CDR3 sequence: CASSITPDSTDTQYF. For the CDR3, the DNA is TGTGCCAGCAGTATCACCCCAGATAGCACAGATACGCAGTATTTT.